Listed below are T cell receptor beta chains from one sample, sequenced in a study of technical replicates of blood from a handful of donors. Sequenced by immunoSEQ multiplex PCR; TCRdb stores in-frame clones only, minus some. The sample carries about 76,000 clones, 91% recorded once. Source material: T cells isolated from PBMCs. Source of these receptors: a human donor in good health. The CDR3 runs from the conserved cysteine through the conserved F or W. D genes are given only for firm matches. The size of a clone is reported for some rows only, either as once, few or many, or as a class for expanded clones.

d_call | j_call | v_call | clone_size | cdr3_aa | cdr3_nt
TRBD1 | TRBJ2-7 | TRBV19 | NA | CASSTRQGRRDYEQYF | TGTGCCAGTAGTACCAGACAGGGGAGAAGGGACTACGAGCAGTACTTC
NA | TRBJ2-1 | TRBV7-6 | NA | CASSPGLQGSSYNEQFF | TGTGCCAGCAGCCCCGGACTTCAGGGGAGCTCCTACAATGAGCAGTTCTTC
TRBD2 | TRBJ2-3 | TRBV7-9 | NA | CASNAGTRTSGLGDTQYF | TGTGCCAGCAATGCCGGGACGCGGACTAGCGGTTTAGGAGATACGCAGTATTTT
TRBD2 | TRBJ2-1 | TRBV19 | NA | CASTGLASSTNEQFF | TGTGCCAGTACCGGACTAGCGTCATCGACCAATGAGCAGTTCTTC
TRBD1 | TRBJ1-1 | TRBV2 | NA | CASSVTGEQAFF | TGTGCCAGCAGTGTAACAGGGGAACAAGCTTTCTTT
TRBD2 | TRBJ2-7 | TRBV7-9 | NA | CASSRIAGTYEQYF | TGTGCCAGCAGCCGGATAGCGGGGACCTACGAGCAGTACTTC
TRBD2 | TRBJ2-7 | TRBV19 | NA | CASSIGTSSTYEQYF | TGTGCCAGTAGTATAGGGACTAGCTCTACATACGAGCAGTACTTC
NA | TRBJ2-7 | TRBV6-1 | NA | CASSEALREGANF | TGTGCCAGCAGTGAAGCCTTACGTGAGGGCGCGAACTTC
TRBD1 | TRBJ1-5 | TRBV15 | NA | CATSRAGDRAHQPQHF | TGTGCCACCAGCAGAGCCGGGGACAGGGCACATCAGCCCCAGCATTTT
TRBD2 | TRBJ2-7 | TRBV7-2 | NA | CASSLPQTSGSSYEQYF | TGTGCCAGCAGCTTACCCCAGACTAGCGGGAGCTCCTACGAGCAGTACTTC
NA | TRBJ1-2 | TRBV10-2 | NA | CASSDLRLNYGYTF | TGCGCCAGCAGTGATCTGCGGCTTAACTATGGCTACACCTTC
NA | TRBJ2-7 | TRBV6-1 | NA | CASSSGIYENEQYF | TGTGCCAGCAGTTCAGGGATTTACGAGAACGAGCAGTACTTC
NA | TRBJ2-7 | TRBV10-2 | few | CASSGMAREQYF | TGCGCCAGCAGTGGAATGGCCCGCGAGCAGTACTTC
TRBD1 | TRBJ1-1 | TRBV4-1 | NA | CASSWDSMNTEAFF | TGCGCCAGCAGCTGGGACAGCATGAACACTGAAGCTTTCTTT
TRBD1 | TRBJ1-6 | TRBV7-3 | few | CASRLDRGNSPLHF | TGTGCCAGCAGACTGGACAGGGGGAATTCACCCCTCCACTTT
TRBD1 | TRBJ2-2 | TRBV7-6 | NA | CASSLTRTGVNTGELFF | TGTGCCAGCAGCCTCACCAGGACAGGTGTGAACACCGGGGAGCTGTTTTTT
TRBD1 | TRBJ2-2 | TRBV4-1 | NA | CASSQGSIRTGFTGELFF | TGCGCCAGCAGCCAAGGGAGTATAAGGACAGGGTTCACCGGGGAGCTGTTTTTT
TRBD1 | TRBJ2-7 | TRBV2 | NA | CASSRDSGSYEQYF | TGTGCCAGCAGCCGGGACAGTGGATCCTACGAGCAGTACTTC
NA | TRBJ2-7 | TRBV6-5 | NA | CASSYSPGEGYEQYF | TGTGCCAGCAGTTACTCTCCGGGAGAGGGCTACGAGCAGTACTTC
NA | TRBJ2-3 | TRBV11-2 | NA | CASRGGYTDTQYF | TGTGCCAGCCGTGGCGGTTACACAGATACGCAGTATTTT
NA | TRBJ2-7 | TRBV28 | NA | CASSLVNYEQYF | TGTGCCAGCAGTTTAGTCAACTACGAGCAGTACTTC
TRBD2 | TRBJ2-3 | TRBV7-9 | NA | CASRRGAGGPDTQYF | TGTGCCAGCCGGCGGGGAGCGGGGGGGCCAGATACGCAGTATTTT
TRBD1 | TRBJ1-1 | TRBV30 | few | CAWRQLGQGDEAFF | TGTGCCTGGAGACAATTGGGACAGGGGGATGAAGCTTTCTTT
TRBD1 | TRBJ1-5 | TRBV6-6 | NA | CASSVRQGAYNQPQHF | TGTGCCAGCAGCGTCCGACAGGGGGCGTACAATCAGCCCCAGCATTTT
TRBD1 | TRBJ1-1 | TRBV7-2 | NA | CASSSAGTGEAFF | TGTGCCAGCAGCTCCGCCGGGACAGGTGAAGCTTTCTTT
TRBD1 | TRBJ2-1 | TRBV6-5 | NA | CASSYATGFDNEQFF | TGTGCCAGCAGTTACGCGACAGGGTTCGACAATGAGCAGTTCTTC
NA | TRBJ2-5 | TRBV7-9 | NA | CASSTQPGQETQYF | TGTGCCAGCAGCACCCAACCGGGTCAAGAGACCCAGTACTTC
NA | TRBJ1-1 | TRBV7-6 | NA | CASSLDQVRNTEAFF | TGTGCCAGCAGCTTAGATCAGGTCAGGAACACTGAAGCTTTCTTT
NA | TRBJ1-1 | TRBV6-5 | few | CASRLQGNTEAFF | TGTGCCAGCAGGCTACAGGGCAACACTGAAGCTTTCTTT
TRBD2 | TRBJ2-1 | TRBV5-1 | NA | CASLQGSGVIPNEQFF | TGCGCCAGCCTCCAGGGTAGCGGGGTTATTCCCAATGAGCAGTTCTTC
TRBD2 | TRBJ2-7 | TRBV5-1 | NA | CASSLAGGRSGGHYSYEQYF | TGCGCCAGCAGCTTGGCCGGGGGAAGGTCGGGAGGCCACTACTCCTACGAGCAGTACTTC
NA | TRBJ2-7 | TRBV5-6 | once | CASSLSGDSYEQYF | TGTGCCAGCAGCTTGTCAGGTGACTCCTACGAGCAGTACTTC
NA | TRBJ2-7 | TRBV5-1 | NA | CASSLGTYEQYF | TGCGCCAGCAGCCTAGGTACCTACGAGCAGTACTTC
NA | TRBJ1-3 | TRBV9 | NA | CASSSVGGVAGNTIYF | TGTGCCAGCAGCTCCGTCGGGGGGGTGGCTGGAAACACCATATATTTT
TRBD1 | TRBJ1-3 | TRBV2 | few | CAVTGTASSRNTIYF | TGTGCCGTCACCGGGACAGCTAGCTCTCGAAACACCATATATTTT
NA | TRBJ2-3 | TRBV27 | NA | CASSFSWDLVDTQYF | TGTGCCAGCAGTTTTTCGTGGGACTTGGTAGATACGCAGTATTTT
TRBD1 | TRBJ1-2 | TRBV7-6 | NA | CASSYTGDYGYTF | TGTGCCAGCAGCTACACAGGGGACTATGGCTACACCTTC
TRBD2 | TRBJ2-1 | TRBV6-6 | NA | CASSLAGADYNEQFF | TGTGCCAGCAGTTTAGCGGGGGCCGATTACAATGAGCAGTTCTTC
NA | TRBJ1-1 | TRBV4-1 | few | CASSHKQGWTEAFF | TGCGCCAGCAGCCATAAACAGGGATGGACTGAAGCTTTCTTT
NA | TRBJ2-1 | TRBV5-1 | NA | CASSLLAGSISDNEQFF | TGCGCCAGCAGCTTGTTGGCAGGGTCGATTTCGGACAATGAGCAGTTCTTC
TRBD2 | TRBJ2-5 | TRBV7-9 | NA | CASIEKGGGETQYF | TGTGCCAGCATCGAGAAGGGCGGGGGGGAGACCCAGTACTTC
NA | TRBJ2-7 | TRBV19 | NA | CASSIETGKQYF | TGTGCCAGTAGTATAGAAACAGGGAAGCAGTACTTC
NA | TRBJ2-5 | TRBV4-1 | NA | CASSQGPPRGTQYF | TGCGCCAGCAGCCAAGGTCCCCCGCGGGGGACCCAGTACTTC
NA | TRBJ1-4 | TRBV30 | NA | CAWRGGGAGSSEKLFF | TGTGCCTGGAGGGGGGGAGGCGCAGGGTCTAGTGAAAAACTGTTTTTT
TRBD1 | TRBJ2-3 | TRBV30 | NA | CAWSARGRDTQYF | TGTGCCTGGAGTGCCAGGGGGCGAGATACGCAGTATTTT
NA | TRBJ2-5 | TRBV6-6 | NA | CASSYLSQGETQYF | TGTGCCAGCAGTTACTTAAGCCAGGGGGAGACCCAGTACTTC
NA | TRBJ2-2 | TRBV28 | NA | CASTRANTGELFF | TGTGCCAGCACGAGGGCGAACACCGGGGAGCTGTTTTTT
NA | TRBJ1-1 | TRBV19 | NA | CASSIRGGTEAFF | TGTGCCAGTAGTATTAGAGGGGGCACTGAAGCTTTCTTT
NA | TRBJ2-1 | TRBV7-9 | NA | CASSLTREQFF | TGTGCCAGCAGCTTAACGCGCGAGCAGTTCTTC
TRBD2 | TRBJ2-1 | TRBV7-2 | NA | CASSSSGGVNNEQFF | TGTGCCAGCAGCTCTAGCGGGGGGGTTAACAATGAGCAGTTCTTC
NA | TRBJ2-1 | TRBV7-8 | NA | CASSLAPGLRDNEQFF | TGTGCCAGCAGCTTAGCCCCGGGACTTAGGGACAATGAGCAGTTCTTC
TRBD1 | TRBJ1-2 | TRBV29-1 | once | CSVADRGNYGYTF | TGCAGCGTCGCGGACAGGGGGAACTATGGCTACACCTTC
TRBD1 | TRBJ1-4 | TRBV28 | NA | CASKQGGLNEKLFF | TGTGCCAGCAAACAGGGGGGACTAAATGAAAAACTGTTTTTT
NA | TRBJ1-4 | TRBV11-2 | few | CASSFLIWGPATNEKLFF | TGTGCCAGCAGCTTCCTCATATGGGGGCCCGCTACTAATGAAAAACTGTTTTTT
NA | TRBJ1-5 | TRBV7-8 | NA | CASSPRVYSLRAGKPSGAPQHF | TGTGCCAGCAGCCCGAGGGTTTACAGCTTACGAGCCGGGAAGCCCTCCGGAGCGCCCCAGCATTTT
NA | TRBJ1-5 | TRBV9 | NA | CASSVGVSNQPQHF | TGTGCCAGCAGCGTCGGTGTGAGCAATCAGCCCCAGCATTTT
NA | TRBJ2-7 | TRBV28 | NA | CASSRNRGSYEQYF | TGTGCCAGCAGCCGAAATAGAGGCTCCTACGAGCAGTACTTC
TRBD1 | TRBJ1-4 | TRBV4-1 | few | CASSRKTKGDRDEKLFF | TGCGCCAGCAGCCGCAAAACAAAGGGGGACAGAGATGAAAAACTGTTTTTT